These 16 T cell receptor beta chains were sequenced from one sample in a study of T cell repertoires in cytomegalovirus infection. No antigen is known for these receptors. Each CDR3 protein gets one entry after TCRdb re-called the reads with MiXCR. The repertoire consists of roughly 68,000 distinct CDR3 sequences, with just over 20% occurring once and the leading ten covering 65% to 75%. The source was CD8+ T cells from cultured PBMCs, collected from culture after CMV antigen stimulation. The receptors come from a human donor in good health (CMV status not recorded). Some clones in this sample may be carry-over from other donors' samples.

The gene calls are TRBV2 and TRBJ1-1; D gene unclear. Trimming stripped 8 bases from V and 3 bases from J, with 19 bases between. This CDR3 comprises 15 residues. Germline-derived CDR1 and CDR2 are SNHLY and FYNNEI. CDR3 in DNA: TGTGCCAGCTCCATGCCACTAGGGTCGCACACTGAAGCTTTCTTT. This gives the protein CASSMPLGSHTEAFF.

The rearrangement links TRBV7-9 to TRBJ2-7, with D possibly being TRBD2 (5 bases). CDR3 length equals 13 residues. Trimming removed 9 bases at V and 0 bases at J, with 12 bases between. The germline CDR1 and CDR2 sequences are SEHNR and FQNEAQ (reference sequence). This chain's CDR3 is CASASGVSYEQYF. Here the CDR3 DNA reads TGTGCCAGTGCCTCCGGGGTCTCCTACGAGCAGTACTTC.

In nucleotides, the CDR3 is TGTGCCATCAGTGACCGAGGGCGGGCTAATGAAAAACTGTTTTTT. Protein: CAISDRGRANEKLFF. This rearrangement joins TRBV10-3 to TRBJ1-4; no firm D call. CDR1 is ENHRY and CDR2 is SYGVKD in the germline V gene. The CDR3 runs 15 residues. V lost 3 bases and J lost 3, with 11 bases in between.

The chain joins TRBV7-2 to TRBJ2-1; a possible D gene is TRBD1 (5 bases). Germline CDR1 reads SGHTA; CDR2 reads FQGNSA. This CDR3 spans 18 amino acids. Trimming cost V 5 bases and J 6 bases, with 26 bases left between them. Here the CDR3 DNA reads TGTGCCAGCAGCGTCGTGGCCCAGGGTGAAACCCAGGTCAATGAGCAGTTCTTC. Amino acid sequence: CASSVVAQGETQVNEQFF.

This clonotype has a handful of counts. The rearrangement uses TRBV7-6 and TRBJ2-7; 7 nucleotides line up with TRBD1. The CDR3 runs 14 residues. V was clipped by 5 bases and J by 3 bases; unmatched bases: 7. The germline CDR1 and CDR2 sequences are SGHVS and FNYEAQ. CDR3 in DNA: TGTGCCAGCAGCCCACAGGGGCCACGCTACGAGCAGTACTTC. This codes for CASSPQGPRYEQYF.

The chain links TRBV7-2 to TRBJ1-6; no definite D call. CDR1 is SGHTA, CDR2 FQGNSA, per germline. V was cut by 2 bases and J by 9 bases, with 11 bases left in between. This CDR3 is 14 amino acids long. The CDR3, as DNA: TGTGCCAGCAGCTTATCCAAGTCCCGTTCACCCCTCCACTTT. Translated: CASSLSKSRSPLHF. Using reference TRBV7-2 and TRBJ1-6 for the parts outside the CDR3, the full variable domain is GAGVSQSPSNKVTEKGKDVELRCDPISGHTALYWYRQSLGQGLEFLIYFQGNSAPDKSGLPSDRFSAERTGGSVSTLTIQRTQQEDSAVYLCASSLSKSRSPLHFGNGTRLTVT.

V usage is TRBV6-1 and J usage is TRBJ1-5, with 8 bases fitting TRBD1. The CDR3 has 17 amino acids. Germline assignment: CDR1 MNHNS and CDR2 SASEGT. V lost 4 bases to trimming and J lost 0 bases; unmatched junction nucleotides: 8. The CDR3 protein is CASSVRRGQNSNQPQHF. The CDR3 nucleotides read TGTGCCAGCAGTGTCCGCAGGGGGCAAAATAGCAATCAGCCCCAGCATTTT.

The chain employs TRBV7-9 and TRBJ1-6; 7 nucleotides line up with TRBD1. J was trimmed by 6 bases and V by 0 bases; bases with no gene match: 2. Germline CDR1 is SEHNR and CDR2 is FQNEAQ (reference sequence). This CDR3 region has 15 residues. The chain's CDR3 is CASSLAGQRNSPLHF. The CDR3 nucleotides read TGTGCCAGCAGCTTAGCGGGACAGCGTAATTCACCCCTCCACTTT. The variable domain in full, completed from reference TRBV7-9 and TRBJ1-6, reads DTGVSQNPRHKITKRGQNVTFRCDPISEHNRLYWYRQTLGQGPEFLTYFQNEAQLEKSRLLSDRFSAERPKGSFSTLEIQRTEQGDSAMYLCASSLAGQRNSPLHFGNGTRLTVT.

The gene calls are TRBV7-6 and TRBJ1-1; D unclear. The CDR3 is 15 amino acids. Between the trimmed V and J ends, which lost 5 bases and 2 bases, there was a span of 15 bases. CDR1 is SGHVS and CDR2 is FNYEAQ in the germline V gene. The CDR3 reads CASSPEVHPNTEAFF. CDR3 sequence (DNA): TGTGCCAGCAGCCCCGAGGTACACCCTAACACTGAAGCTTTCTTT.

This clonotype was counted only a few times. The rearrangement links TRBV7-2 to TRBJ1-1; D unclear. V lost 5 bases to trimming and J lost 5 bases, with 9 bases between them. The length of the CDR3 is 12 residues. Germline V lookup: CDR1 SGHTA, CDR2 FQGNSA. In DNA form, the CDR3 reads TGTGCCAGCAGCCCTCTGTGGACTGAAGCTTTCTTT. This codes for CASSPLWTEAFF.

This chain links TRBV7-8 with TRBJ2-5; D may be TRBD1 (6 bases). V lost 5 bases to trimming and J lost 1 base, with 14 bases between them. This CDR3 comprises 15 residues. In germline, CDR1 is SGHVS, CDR2 FQNEAQ. The CDR3 coding sequence is TGTGCCAGCAGCGGCCGGACAGACCCCCAAGAGACCCAGTACTTC. Its protein product is CASSGRTDPQETQYF.

The CDR3 loop reads CASLAGGGNYEQYF. The DNA for the CDR3 is TGTGCCAGCCTAGCTGGCGGGGGAAACTACGAGCAGTACTTC. This rearrangement joins TRBV12-3 or TRBV12-4 to TRBJ2-7; 7 bases map to TRBD2. This CDR3 contains 14 residues. The trim removed 8 bases at V and 3 bases at J, leaving 10 bases unmatched.

The chain couples TRBV28 to TRBJ2-7; D is perhaps TRBD1 (6 bases). Germline CDR1 is MDHEN and CDR2 is SYDVKM. This CDR3 spans 16 amino acids. Trimming shortened V by 7 bases and J by 4 bases, and 23 bases separated the two germline ends. CDR3 loop: CASTNTVGAAGYEQYF. CDR3 in DNA: TGTGCCAGCACCAATACCGTGGGGGCCGCAGGTTACGAGCAGTACTTC.

This chain links TRBV19 with TRBJ1-5, with 10 bases lining up with TRBD1. Germline loops: CDR1 LNHDA, CDR2 SQIVND (reference sequence). With V trimmed by 6 bases and J by 5 bases, 1 base remained unmatched. The CDR3 spans 13 residues. CDR3 protein: CASRTGGDQPQHF. The CDR3 bases are TGTGCCAGTAGGACAGGGGGCGATCAGCCCCAGCATTTT.

In this sample, this clonotype turned up once. This chain uses TRBV7-6 with TRBJ2-5; TRBD2 matches at 10 bases. The germline V gene encodes CDR1 SGHVS and CDR2 FNYEAQ. Trimming removed 1 base from V and 2 bases from J; junction bases left unmatched: 7. This CDR3 has 17 residues. The CDR3 loop reads CASSLGGLAVSQETQYF. CDR3 bases: TGTGCCAGCAGCTTAGGAGGACTAGCGGTATCGCAAGAGACCCAGTACTTC.

This clonotype was counted between two and nine times. The rearrangement links TRBV6-2 or TRBV6-3 to TRBJ1-5; D is uncertain. Germline loops: CDR1 MNHEY, CDR2 SVGEGT. The CDR3 has 13 residues. Trimming took 2 bases from V and 3 from J, leaving 5 bases between them. The CDR3 DNA is TGTGCCAGCAGTTACGAGCCCAATCAGCCCCAGCATTTT. The encoded protein is CASSYEPNQPQHF.